The next 26 T cell receptor beta chains were all read from a single sample in a study of control samples from healthy donors and cancer patients. The method was immunoSEQ multiplex PCR; TCRdb's version includes in-frame clones alone and lacks a portion of them. The sample gives around 200,000 clones, roughly 94% of which show up once; around 1.5% is in the top ten. The sequenced material came from blood. These receptors were taken from a man aged 50-60 years in good health.

The genes are TRBV5-1 and TRBJ1-2; D unresolved. Germline V gene lookup returns CDR1 SGHRS and CDR2 YFSETQ. Deletions cut 0 bases from V and 8 bases from J, with 14 bases between. The CDR3 is made up of 14 amino acids. Here the CDR3 DNA reads TGCGCCAGCAGCTTGGACAGCCCGAGGTTCGGCTACACCTTC. This translates into CASSLDSPRFGYTF.

The rearrangement links TRBV5-6 to TRBJ2-2; D call uncertain. The germline CDR1 and CDR2 sequences are SGHDT and YYEEEE. CDR3 length: 13 amino acids. The V end was cut by 1 base, the J end by 7 bases, with 8 bases between. In nucleotides, the CDR3 is TGTGCCAGCAGCTTGACGAACCGCGGGGAGCTGTTTTTT. Translating it yields CASSLTNRGELFF.

This chain joins TRBV4-3 and TRBJ2-2; D might be TRBD2 (5 bases). CDR3 length: 15 amino acids. V was clipped by 5 bases and J by 3 bases, with 13 bases between them. CDR1 LGHNA and CDR2 YSLEER come from the germline V gene. Written as DNA, the CDR3 is TGCGCCAGCAGCACATCGTGGACTGACACCGGGGAGCTGTTTTTT. It yields the protein CASSTSWTDTGELFF.

The CDR3 loop is CASSLALAGGKLFF. The CDR3 nucleotides read TGTGCCAGCAGCCTGGCCTTGGCGGGTGGAAAACTGTTTTTT. The rearrangement links TRBV7-9 to TRBJ1-4; D is ambiguous. Germline V CDR1 and CDR2: SEHNR, FQNEAQ (reference sequence). The CDR3 length is 14 residues. V lost 5 bases and J 10 bases, leaving 17 bases between the germline ends.

The chain employs TRBV7-3 and TRBJ2-3; D is possibly TRBD1 (5 bases). Germline-derived CDR1 and CDR2 are SGHTA and FQGTGA. The CDR3 is 15 residues long. The germline V and J ends were trimmed by 3 bases and 4 bases, with 14 bases remaining between them. The CDR3 loop reads CASSFRWGSADTQYF. The CDR3 DNA reads TGTGCCAGCAGCTTTAGATGGGGCTCGGCAGATACGCAGTATTTT.

J is TRBJ1-2 and V is TRBV2; tentative D call: TRBD1 (6 bases). CDR3 length: 13 amino acids. Trimming removed 10 bases from V and 4 bases from J, with 16 bases in between. Germline V gene sequence: CDR1 SNHLY, CDR2 FYNNEI. The CDR3 loop reads CATSTGAGYGYTF. For the CDR3, the DNA is TGTGCCACTTCCACGGGGGCTGGCTATGGCTACACCTTC.

The J gene is TRBJ1-4, the V gene TRBV28, with D unclear. Trimming stripped 1 base from V and 13 bases from J, with 10 bases between. Looked up from germline, CDR1 is MDHEN and CDR2 is SYDVKM. The CDR3 runs to 12 residues. The CDR3 loop is CASSLLRGRLFF. DNA of the CDR3: TGTGCCAGCAGTTTATTGAGAGGGAGACTGTTTTTT.

This clone came up once. J is TRBJ2-3 and V is TRBV7-2; TRBD1 matches 9 bases. The V and J ends lost 3 bases and 13 bases, in that order; junction bases with no gene match: 5. The CDR3 contains 12 residues. Looked up from germline, CDR1 is SGHTA and CDR2 is FQGNSA. For the CDR3, the DNA is TGTGCCAGCAGCTTGGGACAGGGTCGCGAGTATTTT. Translated: CASSLGQGREYF.

This chain connects TRBV14 to TRBJ1-1; unclear D gene. V lost 2 bases and J 1 base, leaving 8 bases between the germline ends. Per germline, CDR1 SGHDN and CDR2 FVKESK. The CDR3 runs to 14 residues. Here the CDR3 reads CASSQPGRNTEAFF. The CDR3 bases are TGTGCCAGCAGCCAACCCGGACGGAACACTGAAGCTTTCTTT.

V and J are TRBV24-1 and TRBJ2-7; D remains ambiguous. Germline CDR1 reads KGHDR; CDR2 reads SFDVKD. The CDR3 has 12 amino acids. Trimming cost V 4 bases and J 7 bases, with 10 bases left between them. The CDR3 bases are TGTGCCACCAGTGACCAGCATCGGGAGCAGTACTTC. The encoded protein is CATSDQHREQYF.

V is TRBV9 and J is TRBJ2-3; TRBD1 is a possible D gene (6 bases). The germline V gene has CDR1 SGDLS and CDR2 YYNGEE. The CDR3 totals 16 residues. The V end was cut by 4 bases, the J end by 0 bases, with 15 bases between. The CDR3 loop is CASSPRLGASTDTQYF. CDR3 DNA sequence: TGTGCCAGCAGCCCCCGGTTGGGGGCCAGCACAGATACGCAGTATTTT.

As DNA, the CDR3 is TGTGCCAGCAGACTCGGGACAAGTTCACCCTATGGCTACACCTTC. Translated: CASRLGTSSPYGYTF. The chain has TRBV3-1 (or the pseudogene TRBV3-2) and TRBJ1-2, with D possibly matching TRBD1 (6 bases). Germline-derived CDR1 and CDR2 are LGHDT and YNNKEL (reference sequence). The CDR3 runs to 15 residues. V was cut by 6 bases and J by 4 bases, with 18 bases left in between.

The rearrangement joins TRBV5-4 to TRBJ2-1; 8 nucleotides align to TRBD1. With 4 bases clipped from V and 6 bases from J, the junction kept 15 bases outside the gene matches. The CDR3 is 17 residues long. The germline V gene encodes CDR1 SGHNT and CDR2 YYREEE (reference sequence). The CDR3 DNA sequence: TGTGCCAGCAGCCAATATTCCCGGGACAGGTCAACCAATGAGCAGTTCTTC. Amino acid sequence: CASSQYSRDRSTNEQFF.

This chain links TRBV7-2 with TRBJ2-5; tentative D call: TRBD1 (5 bases). The germline CDR1 and CDR2 sequences are SGHTA and FQGNSA. The CDR3 has 14 residues. Trimming pared 5 bases from V and 1 base from J, leaving 11 bases between. As DNA, the CDR3 is TGTGCCAGCAGCCCTGACAGATCCCAAGAGACCCAGTACTTC. Translation gives CASSPDRSQETQYF.

This chain connects TRBV7-2 to TRBJ2-1; D uncertain. The CDR3 contains 13 residues. V was cut by 5 bases and J by 12 bases, with 17 bases left in between. CDR1 is SGHTA, CDR2 FQGNSA, per germline. The CDR3 DNA follows: TGTGCCAGCAGCCCGCAAATTACAGAACCGCAGTTCTTC. It specifies CASSPQITEPQFF. The variable domain in full, with the rest retrieved from reference TRBV7-2 and TRBJ2-1, is GAGVSQSPSNKVTEKGKDVELRCDPISGHTALYWYRQSLGQGLEFLIYFQGNSAPDKSGLPSDRFSAERTGGSVSTLTIQRTQQEDSAVYLCASSPQITEPQFFGPGTRLTVL.

This chain joins TRBV19 and TRBJ2-5, with a tentative D call TRBD1 (6 bases). In germline, CDR1 is LNHDA, CDR2 SQIVND (reference sequence). V shed 0 bases and J shed 1 base, with 15 bases lying between them. The CDR3 is 17 amino acids. CDR3 loop: CASSIDLYRETQETQYF. The CDR3, as DNA: TGTGCCAGTAGTATAGATCTCTACAGGGAAACCCAAGAGACCCAGTACTTC.

V usage is TRBV6-2 or TRBV6-3 and J usage is TRBJ2-7, with 7 bases matching TRBD1. The germline gives CDR1 MNHEY, CDR2 SVGEGT. The CDR3 contains 15 residues. The V segment lost 2 bases and the J segment 0 bases; nucleotides outside the gene matches: 4. In DNA, the CDR3 is TGTGCCAGCAGTTACCCGACAGGGAGCTCCTACGAGCAGTACTTC. Encoded protein: CASSYPTGSSYEQYF.

This chain joins TRBV30 and TRBJ1-6; 9 bases are a match to TRBD1. The CDR3 runs 15 residues. Germline V gene sequence: CDR1 GTSNPN, CDR2 SVGIG (reference sequence). The trim removed 8 bases at V and 8 bases at J, leaving 13 bases unmatched. In nucleotides, the CDR3 is TGTGCCGGACGCCACCCGGGACAGGGATATTCACCCCTCCACTTT. Translating gives CAGRHPGQGYSPLHF.

The chain recombines TRBV6-1 with TRBJ1-5; TRBD1 matches 7 bases. The CDR3 consists of 15 residues. The V gene's germline CDR1 is MNHNS and CDR2 SASEGT. V lost 3 bases, J lost 3 bases, and 5 bases stayed unmatched. CDR3 in amino acids: CASSDRGQFNQPQHF. CDR3 nucleotides: TGTGCCAGCAGTGATAGGGGACAGTTCAATCAGCCCCAGCATTTT.

This chain uses TRBV6-5 with TRBJ2-2; D call uncertain. Trimming left V 6 bases short and J 3 bases short, with 8 bases between. This CDR3 contains 13 residues. The germline V gene encodes CDR1 MNHEY and CDR2 SVGAGI. The CDR3: CASRSRDTGELFF. CDR3 in DNA: TGTGCCAGCAGGAGCCGGGACACCGGGGAGCTGTTTTTT.

This sequence joins TRBV30 and TRBJ1-2; TRBD1 matches 9 bases. CDR3 length: 17 amino acids. Germline CDR1 and CDR2: GTSNPN and SVGIG (reference sequence). Trimming took 3 bases from V and 2 from J; bases not matched to a gene: 13. CDR3 bases: TGTGCCTGGAGGAGCCGGGACAGGGTGTTCCCGAACTATGGCTACACCTTC. It translates to CAWRSRDRVFPNYGYTF.

The chain uses TRBV11-2 and TRBJ1-3; D is ambiguous. Trimming took 4 bases from V and 9 from J, leaving 7 bases between them. The CDR3 is made up of 11 amino acids. From germline, CDR1 is SGHAT and CDR2 FQNNGV. The chain's CDR3 is CASSWSPTIYF. In nucleotides, the CDR3 is TGTGCCAGCAGCTGGAGCCCCACCATATATTTT.

The gene calls are TRBV3-1 (or the pseudogene TRBV3-2) and TRBJ2-5, with TRBD1 as a possible D gene (6 bases). The CDR3 loop spans 20 amino acids. V was shortened by 0 bases and J by 0 bases, with 23 bases between the two germline ends. Germline lookup yields CDR1 LGHDT and CDR2 YNNKEL (reference sequence). This chain's CDR3 is CASSQDLRYLQQGYQETQYF. CDR3 sequence (DNA): TGTGCCAGCAGCCAAGATCTAAGATACCTCCAACAGGGATACCAAGAGACCCAGTACTTC.

V is TRBV11-3 and J is TRBJ2-3; D is possibly TRBD1 (5 bases). Germline V gene lookup returns CDR1 SGHNT and CDR2 YENEEA. V was trimmed by 1 base and J by 2 bases, leaving 10 bases between them. The length of the CDR3 is 15 residues. CDR3 sequence: CASSLGGAPTDTQYF. The CDR3 region has the DNA TGTGCCAGCAGCTTAGGTGGGGCCCCCACAGATACGCAGTATTTT.

The chain has TRBV14 and TRBJ2-1, with D unresolved. The germline CDR1 and CDR2 sequences are SGHDN and FVKESK. Trimming pared 0 bases from V and 7 bases from J, leaving 13 bases between. This CDR3 is built from 15 residues. Written as DNA, the CDR3 is TGTGCCAGCAGCCAAGACTTGAGGCAGACAAATGAGCAGTTCTTC. As protein: CASSQDLRQTNEQFF.

The chain combines TRBV5-1 with TRBJ1-2; D is perhaps TRBD1 (6 bases). Trimming shortened V by 3 bases and J by 3 bases, and 9 bases separated the two germline ends. The CDR3 consists of 13 residues. Germline V lookup: CDR1 SGHRS, CDR2 YFSETQ. CDR3 nucleotides: TGCGCCAGCAGCTCGGCAGGGGACTATGGCTACACCTTC. Protein: CASSSAGDYGYTF.